This T cell receptor (beta chain) was identified in a study of T cell responses to AZD1222 COVID-19 vaccine (dated by TCRdb to the early 2020s). Regarding the research as a whole: AZD1222 recipients whose second dose came at about 4 weeks and those whose second dose came at about 12 weeks were combined into one group, since spike-specific TCR depth and breadth did not differ between the two schedules. TCR sequencing was performed for fewer than 250 trial participants, of whom roughly 200 were given two doses of AZD1222 and some 26 were given two doses of MenACWY control vaccine. Trial participants were enrolled into age subgroups of 18-55, 56-69 and 70-plus years, which contained 148, 28 and 57 TCR-sequenced participants, respectively. Beyond this particular receptor, the publication reports: In the small 56-69-year group, the increase in depth fell short of significance, most likely because of low power. Reportedly, close to half of the unique spike-specific TCRs recognized epitopes lying outside the regions that are mutated in the B.1.351 and B.1.1.7 variants. A significant rise in spike-specific TCR breadth and depth was observed after two AZD1222 doses relative to day 0 and relative to MenACWY recipients. Vaccine-associated CD4 TCRs spanned the whole spike protein, with dominant responses in regions 160-218 and 743-854. Conclusions about previously exposed vaccinees are limited, since just five or six AZD1222 recipients were seropositive for SARS-CoV-2 at baseline. Most participants were white British and females outnumbered males, and the authors suggested that clonal diversity may have been underestimated. No day 14 peak-response samples were available, so repertoires were characterized only after the peak T cell response.

Explained via the paper, the time point label denotes: baseline before first vaccination. Samples from vaccinated people were obtained from the UK trials COV001 and COV002, which included a single-blind randomized controlled phase 2/3 trial of AZD1222 (ChAdOx1 nCoV-19) in healthy adults. For TCRbeta chain sequencing, PBMC samples were collected from trial participants at day 0 and at day 28 after the second dose. In the case of this clone: Its antigen specificity is not known. No much larger clone exists at a distance of one base, and base qualities are not known.

The CDR3 regions of human TCRbeta chains were analyzed by immunosequencing. As for the authors' bioinformatics: TCRs in the repertoires were matched against a reference library of SARS-CoV-2-specific TCRs that had been generated with the MIRA antigen-specificity platform. Breadth meant the fraction of unique TCRs that were SARS-CoV-2-associated, whereas depth meant the fraction of total T cells that were SARS-CoV-2-associated. Using the MIRA data, each spike-specific TCR was assigned both to the spike region to which the TCR was reactive and to a CD4 or CD8 class. Log10-transformed breadth and depth values were compared by one-way ANOVA with Sidak's multiple comparisons tests. TCRdb carries this immuneACCESS record with in-frame sequences only. Its versions omit some clonotypes, under half of them owing to an unresolved V gene in the studies checked, with the rest unexplained. V and J calls plus clone size are reproduced from that table; the DNA served to infer D and trimming. This sample gives about 160,000 clones in total; around 94% of them show up just once. The biggest ten clones account for around 1.3% of the sample.

CDR1 and CDR2 (SGHKS, YYEKEE) derive from the germline V gene (reference sequence). V loses 3 bases, J loses 4 bases, and the germline ends lie 20 bases apart. Including the terminal cysteine and phenylalanine, the CDR3 comprises 17 residues. Here the CDR3 DNA is all that survives: 51 bases in frame from base 1. The sequence derives from an adult in good health. The sequence links TRBV5-5 to TRBJ1-3; the best D guess is TRBD1, with 6 bases matching. The sample here was peripheral blood, taken on day 0 of AZD1222 vaccination. The CDR3 protein sequence reads: CASSWGPRAEGGNTIYF. The nucleotides are TGTGCCAGCAGCTGGGGGCCGCGAGCAGAAGGCGGAAACACCATATATTTT.